This passage covers 2 T cell receptor beta chains from one sample sequenced in a study of cytomegalovirus exposure and HLA in healthy donors. Method: immunoSEQ multiplex PCR; TCRdb's copy keeps in-frame clones and lacks some. The sample has 90,000 to 150,000 clones; 70% to 90% are singletons. The sample was PBMCs. These receptor sequences come from a woman between 25 and 40 years old in good health and CMV-seronegative.

The chain recombines TRBV6-6 with TRBJ1-1; D is possibly TRBD1 (6 bases). CDR1 and CDR2 from the germline V gene are MNHNY and SVGAGI (reference sequence). Trimming stripped 4 bases from V and 4 bases from J, with 13 bases between. The CDR3 consists of 14 residues. The CDR3 region is CASSWTDRATEAFF. The CDR3 DNA follows: TGTGCCAGCAGTTGGACAGACCGAGCCACTGAAGCTTTCTTT.

The V call is TRBV10-1, the J call TRBJ1-1; 11 nucleotides line up with TRBD1. The CDR3 consists of 14 residues. Looked up from germline, CDR1 is WNHNN and CDR2 is SYGVQD (reference sequence). The ends lost 3 bases at V and 9 bases at J; junction bases unmatched: 6. DNA of the CDR3: TGCGCCAGCAGTGAAGGGACAGGGGGGAGAAAAGCTTTCTTT. The encoded protein is CASSEGTGGRKAFF.